Listed below are T cell receptor beta chains from one sample, sequenced in a study of early T cells in non-severe SARS-CoV-2 infection. TCRdb re-analysed the 5' RACE reads in MiXCR, keeping a single row per CDR3 protein. The sample has approximately 85,000 distinct CDR3 sequences; 9% to 15% are singletons. The sample comprised whole blood. The receptors were gathered from an adult who was a healthcare worker with PCR-confirmed SARS-CoV-2 infection or an uninfected control (not recorded which). Both conserved end residues are part of each CDR3. Fields, in order: V gene, J gene, CDR3 length, clone size, D gene, CDR3 DNA, CDR3 protein. The D gene is left open where the match is weak. Size is omitted from some rows. Given values are once, few, many or a class for expanded clones.

TRBV11-2	TRBJ2-3	15	many	NA	TGTGCCAGCAGCCTACGGGGTAGCGGCACAGATACGCAGTATTTT	CASSLRGSGTDTQYF
TRBV3-1	TRBJ2-7	14	NA	NA	TGTGCCAGCAGACTCAGGGATCGGGCCGACGAGCAGTACTTC	CASRLRDRADEQYF
TRBV6-6	TRBJ2-3	15	many	TRBD2	TGTGCCAGCAGTACTGGACTAGCGGGAGCAGATACGCAGTATTTT	CASSTGLAGADTQYF
TRBV5-5	TRBJ2-7	15	many	TRBD1	TGTGCCAGCAGCTTGGATGCAGGGGGCACCTACGAGCAGTACTTC	CASSLDAGGTYEQYF
TRBV5-5	TRBJ2-5	16	NA	NA	TGTGCCAGCAGCCCAGCTCCTATTATGGGCGGAGAGACCCAGTACTTC	CASSPAPIMGGETQYF
TRBV5-1	TRBJ1-2	13	NA	TRBD1	TGCGCCAGCAGCCCCACGACAGGGGGTGGCTACACCTTC	CASSPTTGGGYTF
TRBV20-1	TRBJ1-1	16	few	NA	TGCAGTGCCAGAGCAGGACTATCCCCAATGAACACTGAAGCTTTCTTT	CSARAGLSPMNTEAFF
TRBV11-2	TRBJ1-6	17	few	NA	TGTGCCAGCAGCTTCCCCGGAAAAGGGGGGTTTTATTCACCCCTCCACTTT	CASSFPGKGGFYSPLHF
TRBV5-1	TRBJ2-7	15	NA	NA	TGCGCCAGCAGCTTCATCACAGGCCCCACCTACGAGCAGTACTTC	CASSFITGPTYEQYF
TRBV10-3	TRBJ1-1	13	few	NA	TGTGCCATCAGTGACAGGGGGAACACTGAAGCTTTCTTT	CAISDRGNTEAFF
TRBV7-6	TRBJ1-1	16	many	NA	TGTGCCAGCAGCTTAGTACCCAGGGGACCTAACACTGAAGCTTTCTTT	CASSLVPRGPNTEAFF
TRBV12-3/TRBV12-4	TRBJ2-1	13	NA	NA	TGTGCCAGCAGTAAGAGTTCCTACAATGAGCAGTTCTTC	CASSKSSYNEQFF
TRBV20-1	TRBJ2-7	13	many	TRBD2	TGCAGTACCCTAGCGGGAGGGCCTCACGAGCAGTACTTC	CSTLAGGPHEQYF
TRBV15	TRBJ2-5	18	NA	TRBD2	TGTGCCACCAGCAAGTACCGACTAGCGGGAGGGTTCCAAGAGACCCAGTACTTC	CATSKYRLAGGFQETQYF
TRBV29-1	TRBJ2-7	14	NA	TRBD1	TGCAGCGTCCTTCGACAGGGGATAGCCTACGAGCAGTACTTC	CSVLRQGIAYEQYF
TRBV19	TRBJ1-5	18	few	NA	TGTGCCAGTAGTATCGATGTGATTACTGGAACGGGCAATCAGCCCCAGCATTTT	CASSIDVITGTGNQPQHF
TRBV13	TRBJ2-6	14	few	NA	TGTGCCAGCAGCACTCGACAGGATGCCAACGTCCTGACTTTC	CASSTRQDANVLTF
TRBV20-1	TRBJ2-1	12	many	NA	TGCAGTGTCGGCGCCCCGAACGGTGAGCAGTTCTTC	CSVGAPNGEQFF
TRBV7-6	TRBJ1-4	16	few	NA	TGTGCCAGCAGCTTAGCGGGGGACCTCCCGGGTGAAAAACTGTTTTTT	CASSLAGDLPGEKLFF
TRBV19	TRBJ1-5	15	NA	NA	TGTGCCAGTAGTACAGTCATAAGTAGCAATCAGCCCCAGCATTTT	CASSTVISSNQPQHF
TRBV10-3	TRBJ1-2	13	NA	NA	TGTGCCATCAGTAACAGGGCGGTCTATGGCTACACCTTC	CAISNRAVYGYTF
TRBV6-2/TRBV6-3	TRBJ2-6	17	many	TRBD1	TGTGCCAGCAGTTCGAGACAGGGGACCTCTGGGGCCAACGTCCTGACTTTC	CASSSRQGTSGANVLTF
TRBV27	TRBJ2-5	8	NA	NA	TGTGCCAGCGCGACCCAGTACTTC	CASATQYF
TRBV5-1	TRBJ2-2	17	NA	TRBD1	TGCGCCAGCAGCTTGGGCCTTGGGACAGTGAACACCGGGGAGCTGTTTTTT	CASSLGLGTVNTGELFF
TRBV10-1	TRBJ2-3	14	few	NA	TGCGCCAGCAGGCCGGGACTTACAGACGGTACGCAGTATTTT	CASRPGLTDGTQYF
TRBV5-1	TRBJ2-3	16	few	NA	TGCGCCAGCGGCCAGGGGGGCCTCCCAGGCACAGATACGCAGTATTTT	CASGQGGLPGTDTQYF
TRBV20-1	TRBJ1-4	11	NA	NA	TGCAGTGCTAGACAAAATGAAAAACTGTTTTTT	CSARQNEKLFF
TRBV27	TRBJ1-6	16	NA	TRBD1	TGTGCCAGCAGGGGGACAGACCGCTCCTATAATTCACCCCTCCACTTT	CASRGTDRSYNSPLHF
TRBV10-3	TRBJ1-2	15	NA	TRBD1	TGTGCCACCCTGACAGGGGGGAAGGATAACTATGGCTACACCTTC	CATLTGGKDNYGYTF